This TCR beta chain was retrieved from a study of PD-1 blockade in classical Hodgkin lymphoma. About the study: Treatment was intravenous nivolumab, 3 mg/kg every 2 weeks, until progression. Study findings and constraints: Whereas CD4+ TCR diversity had risen significantly by C4D1, CD8+ TCR diversity had not. Newly diagnosed patients and complete responders had comparable diversity at baseline.

In the case of this clone: Its target is not known.

Profiled with immunoSEQ multiplex PCR; TCRdb holds only in-frame clones, not every one. The data show about 150,000 clones, around 84% seen once. V lost 5 bases, J lost 7 bases, and 12 bases stayed unmatched. The CDR3 length is 16 residues. Germline V gene data show CDR1 as SGHTA and CDR2 as FQGNSA. The patients all showed relapse after autologous stem cell transplantation, while their brentuximab vedotin exposure varied. The TCR originated in a human donor with classical Hodgkin lymphoma. The sequenced sample was peripheral blood mononuclear cells (PBMCs), obtained before the second cycle of nivolumab. The chain joins TRBV7-2 to TRBJ2-2; 8 bases match TRBD2. CDR3 nucleotide sequence: TGTGCCAGCAGCCCAACCCCCGGACTAGCAGACGGGGAGCTGTTTTTT. Translating it yields CASSPTPGLADGELFF.